This T cell receptor (beta chain) originates from a study of blood T cell repertoires in COVID-19. Produced via immunoSEQ multiplex PCR; TCRdb's table is partial and in-frame only. Found here are about 210,000 clones, about nine tenths of them singletons; the top ten hold around 7%. CDR1 and CDR2 from the germline V gene are SGHNT and YYREEE (reference sequence). After removal of 0 bases from V and 9 bases from J, the junction contained 2 bases not matched to a gene. The CDR3 has 13 residues. The chain is built from TRBV5-4 and TRBJ2-1, with TRBD2 identical over 8 bases. Sequencing was carried out using PBMCs or T cells enriched from blood (not recorded which). This TCR was sampled from a man aged 25 to 45 in a cohort exposed to, infected with or recovered from COVID-19 (not recorded which). The CDR3 DNA reads as TGTGCCAGCAGCTTGGGGCTAGCGGGTGAGCAGTTCTTC. Amino acids: CASSLGLAGEQFF.